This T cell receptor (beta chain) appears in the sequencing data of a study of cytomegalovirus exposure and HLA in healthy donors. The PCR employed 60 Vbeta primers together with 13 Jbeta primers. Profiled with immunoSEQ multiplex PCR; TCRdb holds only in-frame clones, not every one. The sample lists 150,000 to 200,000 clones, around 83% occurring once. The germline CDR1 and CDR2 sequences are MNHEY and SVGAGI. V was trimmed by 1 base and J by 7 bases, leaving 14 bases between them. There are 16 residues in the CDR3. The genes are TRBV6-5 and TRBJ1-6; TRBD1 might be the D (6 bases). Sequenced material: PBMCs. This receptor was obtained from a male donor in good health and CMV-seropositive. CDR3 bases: TGTGCCAGCAGTTACTGGGGGGGCCAAGGGAATTCACCCCTCCACTTT. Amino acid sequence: CASSYWGGQGNSPLHF.